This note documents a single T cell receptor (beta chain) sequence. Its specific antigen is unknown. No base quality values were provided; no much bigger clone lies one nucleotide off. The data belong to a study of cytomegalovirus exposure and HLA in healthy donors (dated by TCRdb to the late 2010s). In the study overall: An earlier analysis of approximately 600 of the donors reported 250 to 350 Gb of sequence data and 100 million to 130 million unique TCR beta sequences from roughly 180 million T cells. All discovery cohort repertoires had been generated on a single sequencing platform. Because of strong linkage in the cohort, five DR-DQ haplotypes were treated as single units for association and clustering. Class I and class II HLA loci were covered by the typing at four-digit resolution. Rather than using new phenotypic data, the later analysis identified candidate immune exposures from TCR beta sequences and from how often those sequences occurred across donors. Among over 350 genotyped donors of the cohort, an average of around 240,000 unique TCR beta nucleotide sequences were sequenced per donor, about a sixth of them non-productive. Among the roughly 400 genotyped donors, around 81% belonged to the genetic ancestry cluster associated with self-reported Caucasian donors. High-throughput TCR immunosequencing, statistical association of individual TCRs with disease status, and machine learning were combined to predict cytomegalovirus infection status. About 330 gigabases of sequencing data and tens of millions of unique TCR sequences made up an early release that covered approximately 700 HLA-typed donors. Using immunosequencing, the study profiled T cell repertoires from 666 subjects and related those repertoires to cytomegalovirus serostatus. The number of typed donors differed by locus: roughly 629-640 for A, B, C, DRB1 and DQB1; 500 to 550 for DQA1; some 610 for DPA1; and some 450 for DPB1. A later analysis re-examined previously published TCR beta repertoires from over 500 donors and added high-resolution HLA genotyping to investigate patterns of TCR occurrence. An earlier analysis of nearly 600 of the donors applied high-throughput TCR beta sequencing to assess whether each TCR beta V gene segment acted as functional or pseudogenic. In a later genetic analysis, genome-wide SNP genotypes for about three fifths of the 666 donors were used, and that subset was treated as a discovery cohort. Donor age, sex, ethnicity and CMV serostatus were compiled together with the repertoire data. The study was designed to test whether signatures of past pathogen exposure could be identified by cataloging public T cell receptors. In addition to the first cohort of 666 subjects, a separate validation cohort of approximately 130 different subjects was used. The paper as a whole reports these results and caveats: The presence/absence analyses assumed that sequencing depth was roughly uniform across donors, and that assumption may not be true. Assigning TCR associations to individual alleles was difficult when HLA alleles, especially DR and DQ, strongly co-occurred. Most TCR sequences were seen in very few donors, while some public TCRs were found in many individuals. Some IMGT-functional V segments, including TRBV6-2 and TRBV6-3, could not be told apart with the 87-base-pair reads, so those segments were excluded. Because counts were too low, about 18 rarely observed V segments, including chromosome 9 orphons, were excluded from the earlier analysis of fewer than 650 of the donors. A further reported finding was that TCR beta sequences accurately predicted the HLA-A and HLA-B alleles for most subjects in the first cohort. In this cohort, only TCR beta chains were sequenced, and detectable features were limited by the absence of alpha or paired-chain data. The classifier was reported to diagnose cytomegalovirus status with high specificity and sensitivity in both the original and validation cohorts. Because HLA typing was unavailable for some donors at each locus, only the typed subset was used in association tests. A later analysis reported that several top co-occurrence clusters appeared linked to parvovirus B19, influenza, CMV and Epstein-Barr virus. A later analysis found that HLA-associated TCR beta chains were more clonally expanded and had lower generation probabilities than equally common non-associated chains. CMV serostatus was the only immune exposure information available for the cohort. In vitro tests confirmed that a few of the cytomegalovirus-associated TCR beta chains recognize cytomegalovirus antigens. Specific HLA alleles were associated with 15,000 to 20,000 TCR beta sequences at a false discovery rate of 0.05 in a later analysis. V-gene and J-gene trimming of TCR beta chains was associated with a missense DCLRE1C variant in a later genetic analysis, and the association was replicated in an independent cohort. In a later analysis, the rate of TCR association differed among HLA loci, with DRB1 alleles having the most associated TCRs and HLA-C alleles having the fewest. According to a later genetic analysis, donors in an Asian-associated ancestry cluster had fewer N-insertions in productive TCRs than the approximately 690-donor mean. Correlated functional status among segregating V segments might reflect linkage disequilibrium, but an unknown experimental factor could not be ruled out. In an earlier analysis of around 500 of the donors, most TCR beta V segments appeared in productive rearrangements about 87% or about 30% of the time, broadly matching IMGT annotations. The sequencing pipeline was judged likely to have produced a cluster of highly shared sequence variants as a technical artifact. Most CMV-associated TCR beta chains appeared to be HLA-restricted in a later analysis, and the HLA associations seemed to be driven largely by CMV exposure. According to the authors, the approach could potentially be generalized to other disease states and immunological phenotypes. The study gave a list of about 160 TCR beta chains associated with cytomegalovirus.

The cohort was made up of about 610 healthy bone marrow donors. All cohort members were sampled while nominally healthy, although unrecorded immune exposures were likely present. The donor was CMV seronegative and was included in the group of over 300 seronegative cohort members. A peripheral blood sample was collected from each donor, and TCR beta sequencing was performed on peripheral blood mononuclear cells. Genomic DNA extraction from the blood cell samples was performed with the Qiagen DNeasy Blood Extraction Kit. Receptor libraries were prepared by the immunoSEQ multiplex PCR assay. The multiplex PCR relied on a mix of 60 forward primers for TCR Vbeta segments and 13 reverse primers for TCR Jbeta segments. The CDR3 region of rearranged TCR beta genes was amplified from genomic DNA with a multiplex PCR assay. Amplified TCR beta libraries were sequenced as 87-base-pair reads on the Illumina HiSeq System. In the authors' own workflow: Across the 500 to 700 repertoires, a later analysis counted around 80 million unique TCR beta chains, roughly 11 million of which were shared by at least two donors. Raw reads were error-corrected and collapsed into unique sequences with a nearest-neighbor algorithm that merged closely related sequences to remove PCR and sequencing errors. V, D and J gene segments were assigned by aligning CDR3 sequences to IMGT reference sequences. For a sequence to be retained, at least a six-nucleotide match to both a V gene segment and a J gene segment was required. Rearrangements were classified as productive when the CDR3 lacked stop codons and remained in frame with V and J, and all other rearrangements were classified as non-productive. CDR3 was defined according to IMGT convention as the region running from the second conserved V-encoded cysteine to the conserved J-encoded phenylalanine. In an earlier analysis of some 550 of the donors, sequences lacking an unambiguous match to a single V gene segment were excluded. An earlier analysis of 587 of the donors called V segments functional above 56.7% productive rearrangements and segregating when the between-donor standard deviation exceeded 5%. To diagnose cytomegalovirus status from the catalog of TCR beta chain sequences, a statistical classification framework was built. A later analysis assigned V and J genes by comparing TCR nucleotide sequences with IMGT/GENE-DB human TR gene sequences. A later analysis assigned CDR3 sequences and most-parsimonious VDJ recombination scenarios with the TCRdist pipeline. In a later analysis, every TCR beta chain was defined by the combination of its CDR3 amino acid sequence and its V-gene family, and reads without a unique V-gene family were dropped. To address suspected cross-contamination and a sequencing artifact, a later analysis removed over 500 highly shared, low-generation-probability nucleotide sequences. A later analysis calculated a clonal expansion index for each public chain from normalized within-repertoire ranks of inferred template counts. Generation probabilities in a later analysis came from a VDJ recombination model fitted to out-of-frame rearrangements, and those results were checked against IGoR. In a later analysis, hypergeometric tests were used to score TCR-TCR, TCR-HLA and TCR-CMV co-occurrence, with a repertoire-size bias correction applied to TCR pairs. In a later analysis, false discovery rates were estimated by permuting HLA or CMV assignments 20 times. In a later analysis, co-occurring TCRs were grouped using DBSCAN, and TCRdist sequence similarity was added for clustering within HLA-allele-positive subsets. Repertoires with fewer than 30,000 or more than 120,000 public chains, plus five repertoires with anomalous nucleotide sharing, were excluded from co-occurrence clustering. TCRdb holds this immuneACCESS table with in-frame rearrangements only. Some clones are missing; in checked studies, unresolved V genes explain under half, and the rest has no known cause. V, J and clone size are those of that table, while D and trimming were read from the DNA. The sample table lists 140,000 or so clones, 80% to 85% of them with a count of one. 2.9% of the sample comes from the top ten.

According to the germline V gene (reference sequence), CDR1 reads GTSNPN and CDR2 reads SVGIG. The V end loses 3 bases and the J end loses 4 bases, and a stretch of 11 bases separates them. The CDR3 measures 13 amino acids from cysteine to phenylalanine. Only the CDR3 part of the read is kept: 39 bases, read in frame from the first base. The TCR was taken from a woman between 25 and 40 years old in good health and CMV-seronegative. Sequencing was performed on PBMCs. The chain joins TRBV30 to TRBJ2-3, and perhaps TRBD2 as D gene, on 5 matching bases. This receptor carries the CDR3 CAWSWVLADTQYF. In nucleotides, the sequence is TGTGCCTGGAGCTGGGTACTAGCAGATACGCAGTATTTT.